This T cell receptor (beta chain) was observed in a study of blood T cell repertoires in COVID-19. Study-wide background: Donors in the United States, Italy and Spain gave samples during acute or convalescent COVID-19.

Study processing details: Amplifying reference gene primers gave estimates of nucleated cell counts. The data were produced by immunoSEQ multiplex PCR, yet TCRdb's version contains in-frame clones alone and is incomplete. V and J calls plus clone size are reproduced from that table; the DNA served to infer D and trimming. The profile shows around 93,000 clones, over 70% of them singletons. A few counts support this clone. The ends lost 5 bases at V and 12 bases at J; junction bases unmatched: 8. This CDR3 region has 14 residues. CDR1 and CDR2 (germline): SGDLS, YYNGEE. The receptor was derived from a man older than 75 with acute or convalescent COVID-19. The sample was peripheral blood. This chain joins TRBV9 and TRBJ1-6; 10 nucleotides agree with TRBD1. The CDR3 protein is CASSAGTGERPLHF. CDR3 nucleotides: TGTGCCAGCAGTGCCGGGACAGGGGAAAGACCCCTCCACTTT.